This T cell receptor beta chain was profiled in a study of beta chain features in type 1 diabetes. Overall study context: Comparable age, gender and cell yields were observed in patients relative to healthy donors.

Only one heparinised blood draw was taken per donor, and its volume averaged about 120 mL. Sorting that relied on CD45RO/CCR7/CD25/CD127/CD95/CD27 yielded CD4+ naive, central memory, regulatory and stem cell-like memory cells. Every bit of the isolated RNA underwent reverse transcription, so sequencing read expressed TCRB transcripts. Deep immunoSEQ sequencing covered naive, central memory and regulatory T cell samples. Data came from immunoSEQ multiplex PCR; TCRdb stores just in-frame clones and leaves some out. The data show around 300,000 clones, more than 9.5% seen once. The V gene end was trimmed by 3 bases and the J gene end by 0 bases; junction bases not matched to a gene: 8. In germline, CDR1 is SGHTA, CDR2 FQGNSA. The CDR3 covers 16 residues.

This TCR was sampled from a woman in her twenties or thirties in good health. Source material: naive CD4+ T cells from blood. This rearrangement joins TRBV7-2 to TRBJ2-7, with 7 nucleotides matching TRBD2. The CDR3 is CASSLAAGALSYEQYF. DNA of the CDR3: TGTGCCAGCAGCTTGGCGGCGGGAGCCCTCTCCTACGAGCAGTACTTC.